What follows describes a single T cell receptor beta chain. What it binds is unknown. Germline CDR1 is SGHVS and CDR2 is FQNEAQ. The CDR3 extends over 14 amino acids. V lost 5 bases, J lost 10 bases, and 20 bases lay in between. The record originates from a study of T cell repertoires in cytomegalovirus infection. TCRdb analysed the reads with MiXCR anew, one entry per CDR3 protein. This sample has about 130,000 distinct CDR3 sequences, with around 25% found just once. The source material was PBMCs, sequenced either directly or after in vitro stimulation (not recorded which). This receptor was taken from a human donor in good health (CMV status not recorded). Some clones in this sample may be carry-over from other donors' samples. The rearrangement joins TRBV7-8 to TRBJ1-1; tentative D call: TRBD1 (5 bases). CDR3 amino acids: CASSPGLLWGSAFF. CDR3 DNA: TGTGCCAGCAGCCCGGGGCTCCTCTGGGGGTCAGCTTTCTTT.